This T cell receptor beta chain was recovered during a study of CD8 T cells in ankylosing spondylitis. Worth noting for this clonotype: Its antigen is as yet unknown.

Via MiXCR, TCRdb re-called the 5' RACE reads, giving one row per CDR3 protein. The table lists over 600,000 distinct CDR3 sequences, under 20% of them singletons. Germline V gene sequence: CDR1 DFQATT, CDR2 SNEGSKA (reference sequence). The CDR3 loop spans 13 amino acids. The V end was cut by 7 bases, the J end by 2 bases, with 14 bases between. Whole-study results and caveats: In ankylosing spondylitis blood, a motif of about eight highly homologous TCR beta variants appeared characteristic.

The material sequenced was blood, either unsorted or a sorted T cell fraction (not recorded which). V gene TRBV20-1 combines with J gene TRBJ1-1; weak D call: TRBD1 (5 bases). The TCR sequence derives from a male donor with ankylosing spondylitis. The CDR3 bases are TGCAGTGAACGGAGGGGAATCAACACTGAAGCTTTCTTT. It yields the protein CSERRGINTEAFF.